This T cell receptor (beta chain) derives from a study of patients and donors after allogeneic stem cell transplantation. TCRdb independently ran MiXCR on the RT-PCR reads; one entry per CDR3 protein. Found here are 95,000 to 120,000 distinct CDR3 sequences, approximately 35% of them singletons; the top ten hold about 27%. CDR1 is SGHKS, CDR2 YYEKEE, per germline (reference sequence). The CDR3 is 12 residues long. The ends were cut back, 0 bases at V and 5 bases at J, with 2 bases in the middle. The gene calls are TRBV5-5 and TRBJ2-2, with D unclear. This sequence was found in a human donor who was either an allogeneic HSCT recipient or a stem cell or donor lymphocyte infusion donor (not recorded which). It is not recorded whose cells these are; they may come from a transplant donor. Input material: blood, either unsorted or a sorted T cell fraction (not recorded which). Written as DNA, the CDR3 is TGTGCCAGCAGCTTGGAGACCGGGGAGCTGTTTTTT. As protein: CASSLETGELFF. The variable domain in full, completed from reference TRBV5-5 and TRBJ2-2, reads DAGVTQSPTHLIKTRGQQVTLRCSPISGHKSVSWYQQVLGQGPQFIFQYYEKEERGRGNFPDRFSARQFPNYSSELNVNALLLGDSALYLCASSLETGELFFGEGSRLTVL.